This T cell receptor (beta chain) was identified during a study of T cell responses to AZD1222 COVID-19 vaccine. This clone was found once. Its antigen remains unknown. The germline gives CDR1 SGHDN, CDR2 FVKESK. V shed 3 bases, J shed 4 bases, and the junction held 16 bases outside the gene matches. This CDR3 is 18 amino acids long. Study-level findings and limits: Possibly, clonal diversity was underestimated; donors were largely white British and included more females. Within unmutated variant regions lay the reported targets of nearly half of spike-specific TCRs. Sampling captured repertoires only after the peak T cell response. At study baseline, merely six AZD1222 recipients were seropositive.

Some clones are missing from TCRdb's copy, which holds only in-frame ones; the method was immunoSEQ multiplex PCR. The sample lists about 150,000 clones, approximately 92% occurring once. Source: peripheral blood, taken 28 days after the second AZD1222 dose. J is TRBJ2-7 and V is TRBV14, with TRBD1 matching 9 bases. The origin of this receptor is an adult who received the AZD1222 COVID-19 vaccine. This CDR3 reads CASSHTRLRGQGPYEQYF. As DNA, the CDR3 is TGTGCCAGCAGCCACACTAGGCTTCGGGGACAGGGCCCTTACGAGCAGTACTTC.